Listed below are T cell receptor beta chains from one sample, sequenced in a study of yellow fever vaccine responses in identical twins. One entry per CDR3 protein results from TCRdb running MiXCR on the RT-PCR reads. The sample consists of some 2,000 distinct CDR3 sequences, roughly 9.4% of them appearing once. This material consisted of T cells from blood (PBMCs), unsorted or a sorted subset (not recorded which), taken around 25 months after vaccination. These receptors originate from a young woman who received the yellow fever vaccine. The CDR3 runs from the conserved cysteine through the conserved F or W. The D gene is left open where the match is weak. Part of the rows lack a size; the others show once, few, many or a class for expanded clones.

V gene: TRBV27
D gene: TRBD1
clone size: NA
J gene: TRBJ2-7
CDR3 protein: CASSLSLVPGQVHRVYEQYF
CDR3 DNA: TGTGCCAGCAGTTTATCCCTCGTCCCGGGACAGGTACATAGGGTCTACGAGCAGTACTTC

V gene: TRBV4-1
D gene: TRBD1
clone size: NA
J gene: TRBJ2-7
CDR3 protein: CASSQAGGGSSYEQYF
CDR3 DNA: TGCGCCAGCAGCCAAGCAGGGGGCGGTAGCTCCTACGAGCAGTACTTC

V gene: TRBV7-9
D gene: NA
clone size: medium-sized
J gene: TRBJ1-4
CDR3 protein: CASSLVGVEEKLFF
CDR3 DNA: TGTGCCAGCAGCTTAGTGGGGGTGGAAGAAAAACTGTTTTTT

V gene: TRBV6-4
D gene: NA
clone size: few
J gene: TRBJ2-1
CDR3 protein: CASSDSTKSSYNEQFF
CDR3 DNA: TGTGCCAGCAGTGACTCGACTAAAAGCTCCTACAATGAGCAGTTCTTC

V gene: TRBV7-6
D gene: NA
clone size: large
J gene: TRBJ2-7
CDR3 protein: CASSLLPEGEQYF
CDR3 DNA: TGTGCCAGCAGCTTATTGCCCGAAGGCGAGCAGTACTTC

V gene: TRBV5-4
D gene: TRBD1
clone size: medium-sized
J gene: TRBJ2-1
CDR3 protein: CASSEGQYNEQFF
CDR3 DNA: TGTGCCAGCAGCGAGGGACAGTACAATGAGCAGTTCTTC

V gene: TRBV20-1
D gene: TRBD2
clone size: NA
J gene: TRBJ2-7
CDR3 protein: CSARELAGTSYEQYF
CDR3 DNA: TGCAGTGCTAGAGAACTAGCGGGAACCTCCTACGAGCAGTACTTC

V gene: TRBV6-1
D gene: NA
clone size: few
J gene: TRBJ2-6
CDR3 protein: CASGTRLGSGANVLTF
CDR3 DNA: TGTGCCAGCGGAACCCGTTTAGGGTCCGGGGCCAACGTCCTGACTTTC

V gene: TRBV2
D gene: TRBD1
clone size: few
J gene: TRBJ2-2
CDR3 protein: CASSAGTGNTGELFF
CDR3 DNA: TGTGCCAGCAGCGCCGGGACAGGGAACACCGGGGAGCTGTTTTTT

V gene: TRBV29-1
D gene: NA
clone size: NA
J gene: TRBJ2-7
CDR3 protein: CSVVLNEQYF
CDR3 DNA: TGCAGCGTTGTCCTAAACGAGCAGTACTTC

V gene: TRBV4-1
D gene: TRBD1
clone size: medium-sized
J gene: TRBJ1-6
CDR3 protein: CASSYGQEGISPLHF
CDR3 DNA: TGCGCCAGCAGCTACGGACAGGAGGGAATTTCACCCCTCCACTTT

V gene: TRBV5-6
D gene: TRBD1
clone size: medium-sized
J gene: TRBJ2-1
CDR3 protein: CASSPDRGGNNEQFF
CDR3 DNA: TGTGCCAGCAGCCCTGACAGGGGTGGAAACAATGAGCAGTTCTTC

V gene: TRBV28
D gene: NA
clone size: few
J gene: TRBJ2-3
CDR3 protein: CASKGADTQYF
CDR3 DNA: TGTGCCAGCAAGGGGGCAGATACGCAGTATTTT

V gene: TRBV10-1
D gene: NA
clone size: NA
J gene: TRBJ2-1
CDR3 protein: CASRIDGSSYNEQFF
CDR3 DNA: TGCGCCAGCAGGATCGACGGATCGTCCTACAATGAGCAGTTCTTC

V gene: TRBV29-1
D gene: TRBD1
clone size: medium-sized
J gene: TRBJ2-7
CDR3 protein: CSVEGVPGTGDYEQYF
CDR3 DNA: TGCAGCGTTGAAGGGGTTCCCGGGACAGGGGATTACGAGCAGTACTTC

V gene: TRBV5-4
D gene: TRBD1
clone size: NA
J gene: TRBJ1-1
CDR3 protein: CASSLGTGMNTEAFF
CDR3 DNA: TGTGCCAGCAGCTTGGGGACAGGGATGAACACTGAAGCTTTCTTT

V gene: TRBV4-2
D gene: NA
clone size: medium-sized
J gene: TRBJ2-7
CDR3 protein: CASSQEGQGTHYEQYF
CDR3 DNA: TGTGCCAGCAGCCAAGAGGGGCAGGGCACCCACTACGAGCAGTACTTC

V gene: TRBV4-1
D gene: TRBD1
clone size: medium-sized
J gene: TRBJ2-7
CDR3 protein: CASSRWGTGDLEQYF
CDR3 DNA: TGCGCCAGCAGCCGCTGGGGGACAGGGGATCTTGAGCAGTACTTC

V gene: TRBV6-5
D gene: NA
clone size: few
J gene: TRBJ2-7
CDR3 protein: CASSYSGEQYF
CDR3 DNA: TGTGCCAGCAGTTACTCCGGCGAGCAGTACTTC

V gene: TRBV7-6
D gene: TRBD2
clone size: medium-sized
J gene: TRBJ2-7
CDR3 protein: CASSFDGGSHEQYF
CDR3 DNA: TGTGCCAGCAGCTTCGACGGGGGGTCACACGAGCAGTACTTC

V gene: TRBV15
D gene: NA
clone size: NA
J gene: TRBJ1-3
CDR3 protein: CATSRDRGSGNTIYF
CDR3 DNA: TGTGCCACCAGCAGAGATCGTGGCTCTGGAAACACCATATATTTT

V gene: TRBV15
D gene: TRBD2
clone size: NA
J gene: TRBJ2-1
CDR3 protein: CATSREGTTYNEQFF
CDR3 DNA: TGTGCCACCAGCAGAGAAGGGACTACCTACAATGAGCAGTTCTTC

V gene: TRBV10-1
D gene: TRBD2
clone size: NA
J gene: TRBJ2-7
CDR3 protein: CASSESVDLAGVREQYF
CDR3 DNA: TGCGCCAGCAGTGAGTCGGTCGACCTAGCGGGAGTCAGGGAGCAGTACTTC

V gene: TRBV2
D gene: TRBD1
clone size: few
J gene: TRBJ1-2
CDR3 protein: CASSDDREGFLYGYTF
CDR3 DNA: TGTGCCAGCAGTGATGACAGGGAGGGGTTCCTCTATGGCTACACCTTC

V gene: TRBV12-3/TRBV12-4
D gene: NA
clone size: few
J gene: TRBJ2-2
CDR3 protein: CASRDGAGTVTGELFF
CDR3 DNA: TGTGCCAGCAGAGACGGGGCGGGGACCGTCACCGGGGAGCTGTTTTTT

V gene: TRBV4-1
D gene: TRBD1
clone size: NA
J gene: TRBJ2-7
CDR3 protein: CASSQTGASSYEQYF
CDR3 DNA: TGCGCCAGCAGCCAAACAGGGGCAAGCTCCTACGAGCAGTACTTC

V gene: TRBV6-5
D gene: NA
clone size: large
J gene: TRBJ2-7
CDR3 protein: CASSYTRMNEQYF
CDR3 DNA: TGTGCCAGCAGTTACACTAGGATGAACGAGCAGTACTTC

V gene: TRBV6-5
D gene: TRBD1
clone size: medium-sized
J gene: TRBJ1-1
CDR3 protein: CASSYGTGQIEAFF
CDR3 DNA: TGTGCCAGCAGTTACGGGACAGGGCAAATAGAAGCTTTCTTT

V gene: TRBV10-3
D gene: NA
clone size: few
J gene: TRBJ2-1
CDR3 protein: CAVHRGEAYNEQFF
CDR3 DNA: TGTGCCGTCCATCGAGGTGAGGCCTACAATGAGCAGTTCTTC

V gene: TRBV27
D gene: NA
clone size: few
J gene: TRBJ2-3
CDR3 protein: CASSLSTQGMQYF
CDR3 DNA: TGTGCCAGCAGTTTATCCACACAGGGTATGCAGTATTTT